This entry lists 2 T cell receptor beta chains sequenced from one sample in a study of blood T cell repertoires in COVID-19. The protocol was immunoSEQ multiplex PCR, while the TCRdb copy is restricted to in-frame clones and leaves out a portion. The table has 200,000 to 250,000 clones, 80% to 85% seen once. Specimen: PBMCs or T cells enriched from blood (not recorded which). These TCRs come from a woman aged 40 to 55 who had recovered from COVID-19.

V is TRBV11-2 and J is TRBJ2-7; D possibly corresponds to TRBD2 (6 bases). CDR1 and CDR2 (germline): SGHAT, FQNNGV. This CDR3 comprises 16 residues. The V gene lost 6 bases and the J gene lost 0 bases, with 18 bases spanning the gap. The CDR3 sequence: CASSPTWRESSYEQYF. The CDR3 DNA follows: TGTGCCAGCAGTCCGACATGGCGGGAATCCTCCTACGAGCAGTACTTC.

The V and J genes are TRBV5-4 and TRBJ1-1; tentative D call: TRBD1 (6 bases). V dropped 5 bases and J dropped 6 bases, with 17 bases sitting between them. From germline, CDR1 is SGHNT and CDR2 YYREEE (reference sequence). This CDR3 has 14 amino acids. The chain's CDR3 is CASRGRTADPEAFF. Here the CDR3 DNA reads TGTGCCAGCAGAGGACGGACAGCGGACCCTGAAGCTTTCTTT.